This passage covers 16 T cell receptor beta chains from one sample sequenced in a study of regulatory T cells in long-lasting Graves disease. Arm-PCR of CDR3 regions and iRepertoire HTBI primers were the basis on which TCR beta libraries were built. TCRdb fed the multiplex PCR reads into MiXCR, producing one record per CDR3 protein. This sample yields 240,000 or so distinct CDR3 sequences, of which just over 20% are seen a single time; approximately 15% belongs to the top ten. The time point here: newly diagnosed GD, antithyroid drugs for less than 3 months. With RNA extracted from PBMCs as input, the TCR library was made. Here the sequenced sample was peripheral blood mononuclear cells (PBMCs), taken at new diagnosis, from a patient treated with antithyroid drugs. The receptors were sampled from a female donor with Graves disease.

This clonotype has ten or more counts. The chain is built from TRBV16 and TRBJ1-4; D not resolved. In germline, CDR1 is KGHSY, CDR2 FQNENV. The CDR3 spans 16 residues. Trimming stripped 1 base from V and 0 bases from J, with 9 bases between. The CDR3 protein is CASSQFIGSTNEKLFF. CDR3 sequence (DNA): TGTGCCAGCAGCCAATTCATCGGGTCAACTAATGAAAAACTGTTTTTT.

The chain joins TRBV19 to TRBJ1-5, with D possibly TRBD1 on 5 matching bases. The CDR3 contains 12 residues. Trimming removed 8 bases at V and 6 bases at J, with 11 bases between. Germline V gene lookup returns CDR1 LNHDA and CDR2 SQIVND (reference sequence). CDR3 in amino acids: CASSSRAQPQHF. CDR3 nucleotide sequence: TGTGCCAGTTCCTCCAGGGCTCAGCCCCAGCATTTT.

Concerning this clonotype itself: At one of its ends the junction is not consistent with the germline gene, which may arise from a read error. The rearrangement links TRBV20-1 to TRBJ2-1; TRBD1 aligns across 9 bases. The CDR3 spans 11 residues. From germline, CDR1 is DFQATT and CDR2 SNEGSKA (reference sequence). The chain's CDR3 is CSASWGQGRIF. Here the CDR3 DNA reads TGCAGTGCTAGTTGGGGACAGGGCAGGATCTTC.

This clonotype was counted ten times or more. The rearrangement uses TRBV12-3 or TRBV12-4 and TRBJ2-3; 8 nucleotides match TRBD2. CDR3 size: 15 residues. Germline trimming cut 6 bases from V and 4 bases from J; bases unmatched to any gene: 9. The CDR3, as DNA: TGTGCCAGCAGACCTCAAGGACTAGCTTCAGATACGCAGTATTTT. Translated: CASRPQGLASDTQYF.

With regard to this clonotype: With a much larger clone just one base away, this may be a read error. The J gene is TRBJ1-4, the V gene TRBV2, with TRBD1 matching over 7 bases. The CDR3 is made up of 15 amino acids. Germline V gene sequence: CDR1 SNHLY, CDR2 FYNNEI. In DNA form, the CDR3 reads TGTGCCAGCAGTTATACCGGGACAGAGAATGAAAAACTGCTTTTT. Residues: CASSYTGTENEKLLF.

This clonotype was seen only a few times. This rearrangement joins TRBV6-2 or TRBV6-3 to TRBJ2-4, with D perhaps TRBD1 (6 bases). Germline assignment: CDR1 MNHEY and CDR2 SVGEGT. V was cut by 8 bases and J by 2 bases, with 10 bases left in between. This CDR3 has 13 residues. The CDR3 spells CASGGQTKNIQYF. CDR3 DNA sequence: TGTGCCAGCGGAGGACAGACCAAAAACATTCAGTACTTC.

The chain uses TRBV10-3 and TRBJ1-1; 9 nucleotides agree with TRBD1. This CDR3 is 14 amino acids long. Germline V CDR1 and CDR2: ENHRY, SYGVKD. After removal of 2 bases from V and 3 bases from J, the junction contained 1 base not matched to a gene. CDR3 sequence reads: CAISERQGDTEAFF. The CDR3 region has the DNA TGTGCCATCAGTGAGCGACAGGGGGACACTGAAGCTTTCTTT.

This clonotype came up a few times. A much larger clone lies one base from this, so it may be a read error. The V gene is TRBV9, the J gene TRBJ2-7; perhaps D is TRBD1 or TRBD2 (7 bases each). This CDR3 has 14 amino acids. V was cut by 3 bases and J by 6 bases, with 16 bases left in between. Germline V gene data show CDR1 as SGDLS and CDR2 as YYNGEE. The CDR3 DNA reads as TGTGCCAGCAGCGCCGACAGGGAGGGCTGCGAGCAGTACTTC. It is translated as CASSADREGCEQYF. The whole variable domain, remainder taken from reference TRBV9 and TRBJ2-7, is DSGVTQTPKHLITATGQRVTLRCSPRSGDLSVYWYQQSLDQGLQFLIQYYNGEERAKGNILERFSAQQFPDLHSELNLSSLELGDSALYFCASSADREGCEQYFGPGTRLTVT.

This clonotype was seen at least ten times. In DNA, the CDR3 is TGTGCCAGCAGTGGGGACAGGATGGAGACCCAGTACTTC. Its translation is CASSGDRMETQYF. The chain uses TRBV2 and TRBJ2-5; 8 bases map to TRBD1. J was trimmed by 5 bases and V by 4 bases; bases with no gene match: 3. Germline CDR1 SNHLY, CDR2 FYNNEI. CDR3 length equals 13 residues.

This clonotype showed up many times. The J gene is TRBJ1-1, the V gene TRBV5-1; possible D gene TRBD1, 5 bases. The CDR3 consists of 13 residues. Germline assignment: CDR1 SGHRS and CDR2 YFSETQ. V lost 0 bases to trimming and J lost 8 bases, with 11 bases between them. The CDR3 is CASSLEIRQEAFF. The CDR3 DNA reads TGCGCCAGCAGCTTGGAAATTCGACAGGAAGCTTTCTTT.

The sample holds many counts of this clonotype. This chain uses TRBV19 with TRBJ1-3, with D possibly TRBD1 on 5 matching bases. Deletions cut 4 bases from V and 0 bases from J, with 13 bases between. Germline assignment: CDR1 LNHDA and CDR2 SQIVND (reference sequence). CDR3 length: 16 amino acids. Here the CDR3 reads CASSRDPTVSGNTIYF. CDR3 DNA sequence: TGTGCCAGTAGTAGGGACCCCACGGTCTCTGGAAACACCATATATTTT.

This clonotype was seen at least ten times. The chain carries TRBV12-3 or TRBV12-4 and TRBJ1-5, with 7 bases matching TRBD1. This CDR3 is 15 amino acids long. V was pared by 6 bases and J by 0 bases, with 5 bases of the junction left unmatched. The CDR3, as DNA: TGTGCCAGCAGACCGGGACAGTATAGCAATCAGCCCCAGCATTTT. Protein: CASRPGQYSNQPQHF.

To note about this clonotype: A read error is the likely source, as a far larger clone sits one nucleotide away. The chain recombines TRBV7-9 with TRBJ2-1; 9 positions match TRBD1. Germline V gene data show CDR1 as SEHNR and CDR2 as FQNEAQ (reference sequence). The CDR3 length is 14 residues. The V and J ends lost 5 bases and 5 bases, in that order; junction bases with no gene match: 4. The CDR3 DNA sequence: TGTGCCAGCAGCCCCCGGGACAGGGACAATGAGCAGTTCTTC. It translates to CASSPRDRDNEQFF. The full variable domain, its missing parts supplied by reference TRBV7-9 and TRBJ2-1, is DTGVSQNPRHKITKRGQNVTFRCDPISEHNRLYWYRQTLGQGPEFLTYFQNEAQLEKSRLLSDRFSAERPKGSFSTLEIQRTEQGDSAMYLCASSPRDRDNEQFFGPGTRLTVL.

This clonotype showed up many times. V and J are TRBV20-1 and TRBJ1-3; D gene ambiguous. V was shortened by 2 bases and J by 0 bases, with 14 bases between the two germline ends. CDR3 size: 16 residues. Germline V lookup: CDR1 DFQATT, CDR2 SNEGSKA (reference sequence). CDR3 nucleotides: TGCAGTGCTAGAAAGTCTGGAGGTTTCTCTGGAAACACCATATATTTT. Translated, it gives CSARKSGGFSGNTIYF.

Regarding this clonotype: One end of the junction varies from germline; a read error may be responsible. The chain recombines TRBV28 with TRBJ2-5; the D gene could be TRBD1 or TRBD2 (5 bases each). The CDR3 runs 14 residues. Germline-derived CDR1 and CDR2 are MDHEN and SYDVKM. CDR3 DNA sequence: TGTGCCAGCAGCTTATCCCGGATGAGGGGGACCCAGTACTTC. Protein: CASSLSRMRGTQYF.

This clonotype was found many times. The chain links TRBV12-3 or TRBV12-4 to TRBJ1-2; the match to TRBD1 covers 11 bases. This CDR3 has 14 residues. Losses at the gene ends were 7 bases for V and 4 bases for J; bases not matched to a gene: 5. The CDR3 sequence: CASNRDRGSYGYTF. CDR3 bases: TGTGCCAGCAACCGGGACAGGGGGAGCTATGGCTACACCTTC.